This TCR beta chain was sequenced in a study of T-cell reconstitution after alpha-beta-depleted transplantation in children. Study-level points and caveats: A year post-transplant, T-cell counts and diversity derived mostly from newly produced T cells. At around two months after transplant, the alpha-beta T cells were reportedly derived from several hundred expanded clones that came from non-depleted graft cells.

During its preparation, the TCRbeta library received unique molecular identifiers. Using its own MiXCR run on the PCR reads, TCRdb lists one record per CDR3 protein. Among under 300,000 distinct CDR3 sequences listed, roughly 12% were seen once. This clonotype was seen many times. Antigen specificity is unknown. The CDR3 is 15 amino acids. After removal of 6 bases from V and 1 base from J, the junction contained 5 bases not matched to a gene. This specimen was peripheral blood, taken 180 days after TCRalphabeta/CD19-depleted stem cell transplant. This TCR came from a male patient aged 2-15 years who had a stem cell transplant for chronic granulomatous disease, so the T cells may come from the graft donor. J is TRBJ2-5 and V is TRBV12-3 or TRBV12-4; 10 nucleotides align to TRBD2. CDR3 amino acids: CASRPSGGSQETQYF. The CDR3 DNA follows: TGTGCCAGCAGGCCTAGCGGGGGCTCCCAAGAGACCCAGTACTTC.